Listed below are T cell receptor beta chains from one sample, sequenced in a study of blood T cell repertoires in COVID-19. Profiling relied on immunoSEQ multiplex PCR, and the TCRdb table lists in-frame clones only, not all of them. The table shows roughly 340,000 clones, with roughly 90% occurring only once. The sequencing input was peripheral blood. The origin of the receptors is an older woman with COVID-19, enrolled during active disease. Each CDR3 is given with its conserved first and last residue. A D gene is named only where the DNA matches it firmly. Clone size is shown for a subset of rows, as once, few, many or a class of expanded clone.

abundance: NA
len: 13
j_gene: TRBJ2-7
d_gene: NA
v_gene: TRBV7-9
CDR3aa: CAITARGAYEQYF
CDR3nt: TGTGCCATCACGGCCAGGGGTGCCTACGAGCAGTACTTC

abundance: NA
len: 13
j_gene: TRBJ1-6
d_gene: NA
v_gene: TRBV7-8
CDR3aa: CASSLVLDSPLHF
CDR3nt: TGTGCCAGCAGCTTAGTCCTTGATTCACCCCTCCACTTT

abundance: NA
len: 13
j_gene: TRBJ1-1
d_gene: NA
v_gene: TRBV2
CDR3aa: CASRESGGTEAFF
CDR3nt: TGTGCCAGCCGAGAGTCGGGGGGCACTGAAGCTTTCTTT

abundance: NA
len: 15
j_gene: TRBJ1-4
d_gene: NA
v_gene: TRBV7-2
CDR3aa: CASSADRTDYGGLFF
CDR3nt: TGTGCCAGCAGCGCCGACAGGACTGATTATGGAGGACTGTTTTTT

abundance: NA
len: 14
j_gene: TRBJ1-4
d_gene: NA
v_gene: TRBV7-9
CDR3aa: CASSSTERRGKLFF
CDR3nt: TGTGCCAGCAGCTCAACGGAGCGGCGAGGGAAACTGTTTTTT

abundance: NA
len: 16
j_gene: TRBJ2-7
d_gene: TRBD2
v_gene: TRBV6-2/TRBV6-3
CDR3aa: CASSYPLAGGAYEQYF
CDR3nt: TGTGCCAGCAGTTATCCGCTAGCGGGTGGAGCCTACGAGCAGTACTTC

abundance: NA
len: 13
j_gene: TRBJ2-7
d_gene: TRBD2
v_gene: TRBV30
CDR3aa: CAWGLAGVYEQYF
CDR3nt: TGTGCCTGGGGACTAGCGGGGGTTTACGAGCAGTACTTC

abundance: NA
len: 12
j_gene: TRBJ1-2
d_gene: NA
v_gene: TRBV5-1
CDR3aa: CASSLEAQVYTF
CDR3nt: TGCGCCAGCAGCTTGGAAGCACAGGTCTACACCTTC

abundance: NA
len: 12
j_gene: TRBJ1-1
d_gene: NA
v_gene: TRBV7-9
CDR3aa: CASSFIDTEAFF
CDR3nt: TGTGCCAGCAGCTTCATAGATACTGAAGCTTTCTTT

abundance: few
len: 13
j_gene: TRBJ1-1
d_gene: NA
v_gene: TRBV5-6
CDR3aa: CASSLRQVKVTFF
CDR3nt: TGTGCCAGCAGCTTGCGGCAGGTTAAGGTAACTTTCTTT

abundance: NA
len: 14
j_gene: TRBJ1-1
d_gene: TRBD1
v_gene: TRBV5-1
CDR3aa: CASRTGAMNTEAFF
CDR3nt: TGCGCCAGCAGGACAGGGGCCATGAACACTGAAGCTTTCTTT

abundance: NA
len: 17
j_gene: TRBJ1-2
d_gene: TRBD1
v_gene: TRBV5-4
CDR3aa: CASSPSTGTGAWNGYTF
CDR3nt: TGTGCCAGCAGCCCGTCAACCGGGACAGGTGCGTGGAACGGCTACACCTTC

abundance: NA
len: 14
j_gene: TRBJ2-3
d_gene: NA
v_gene: TRBV7-3
CDR3aa: CASSLRAGPDTQYF
CDR3nt: TGTGCCAGCAGCTTAAGGGCGGGGCCAGATACGCAGTATTTT

abundance: NA
len: 14
j_gene: TRBJ1-5
d_gene: NA
v_gene: TRBV2
CDR3aa: CASSLTESNQPQHF
CDR3nt: TGTGCCAGCAGTCTGACAGAGAGCAATCAGCCCCAGCATTTT

abundance: NA
len: 14
j_gene: TRBJ1-2
d_gene: NA
v_gene: TRBV18
CDR3aa: CASSPGTHSYGYTF
CDR3nt: TGTGCCAGCTCCCCCGGGACACATTCCTATGGCTACACCTTC

abundance: NA
len: 15
j_gene: TRBJ1-1
d_gene: TRBD1
v_gene: TRBV15
CDR3aa: CATSPLGQGGTEAFF
CDR3nt: TGTGCCACCAGCCCCCTTGGACAGGGCGGGACTGAAGCTTTCTTT

abundance: NA
len: 15
j_gene: TRBJ2-3
d_gene: TRBD1
v_gene: TRBV9
CDR3aa: CASSSEGASGDTQYF
CDR3nt: TGTGCCAGCAGCAGTGAGGGGGCTAGTGGAGATACGCAGTATTTT

abundance: NA
len: 15
j_gene: TRBJ2-1
d_gene: TRBD1
v_gene: TRBV11-2
CDR3aa: CASSFRDRAYNEQFF
CDR3nt: TGTGCCAGCAGCTTCCGGGACAGGGCCTACAATGAGCAGTTCTTC

abundance: NA
len: 14
j_gene: TRBJ1-4
d_gene: TRBD1
v_gene: TRBV2
CDR3aa: CASRGPGQGGKLFF
CDR3nt: TGTGCCAGCAGAGGCCCGGGACAGGGAGGTAAACTGTTTTTT

abundance: many
len: 17
j_gene: TRBJ1-1
d_gene: NA
v_gene: TRBV7-8
CDR3aa: CASSFGTGSFMNTEAFF
CDR3nt: TGTGCCAGCAGCTTTGGTACAGGATCCTTTATGAACACTGAAGCTTTCTTT

abundance: NA
len: 13
j_gene: TRBJ1-5
d_gene: NA
v_gene: TRBV5-1
CDR3aa: CASSPEGVQPQHF
CDR3nt: TGCGCCAGCAGTCCGGAAGGGGTTCAGCCCCAGCATTTT

abundance: NA
len: 14
j_gene: TRBJ1-2
d_gene: NA
v_gene: TRBV25-1
CDR3aa: CASSEPRTGYGYTF
CDR3nt: TGTGCCAGCAGTGAACCCCGCACAGGGTATGGCTACACCTTC

abundance: once
len: 14
j_gene: TRBJ1-1
d_gene: TRBD1
v_gene: TRBV12-5
CDR3aa: CASGLRDRADEAFF
CDR3nt: TGTGCTAGTGGTCTCCGGGACAGGGCGGATGAAGCTTTCTTT

abundance: NA
len: 15
j_gene: TRBJ2-1
d_gene: TRBD1
v_gene: TRBV9
CDR3aa: CASSVRQGSYNEQFF
CDR3nt: TGTGCCAGCAGCGTCAGACAGGGCTCCTACAATGAGCAGTTCTTC

abundance: NA
len: 20
j_gene: TRBJ1-6
d_gene: NA
v_gene: TRBV18
CDR3aa: CASSPRGLQGKSSYNSPLHF
CDR3nt: TGTGCCAGCTCACCACGCGGTCTACAGGGTAAAAGCTCCTATAATTCACCCCTCCACTTT

abundance: once
len: 13
j_gene: TRBJ2-7
d_gene: TRBD2
v_gene: TRBV6-5
CDR3aa: CAIAGTSGYEQYF
CDR3nt: TGTGCCATCGCCGGGACTAGCGGCTACGAGCAGTACTTC

abundance: few
len: 15
j_gene: TRBJ2-7
d_gene: TRBD1
v_gene: TRBV20-1
CDR3aa: CSAIDTGTESYEQYF
CDR3nt: TGCAGTGCTATTGATACCGGGACAGAGTCCTACGAGCAGTACTTC

abundance: few
len: 15
j_gene: TRBJ1-1
d_gene: TRBD1
v_gene: TRBV9
CDR3aa: CASSAGQGMTTEAFF
CDR3nt: TGTGCCAGCAGCGCCGGACAGGGGATGACCACTGAAGCTTTCTTT

abundance: NA
len: 16
j_gene: TRBJ2-5
d_gene: NA
v_gene: TRBV5-6
CDR3aa: CASCLTAGKRMETQYF
CDR3nt: TGTGCCAGCTGCTTGACCGCGGGTAAGCGAATGGAGACCCAGTACTTC

abundance: NA
len: 15
j_gene: TRBJ1-1
d_gene: TRBD1
v_gene: TRBV5-4
CDR3aa: CASSRRGLVNTEAFF
CDR3nt: TGTGCCAGCAGCAGAAGGGGGCTGGTGAACACTGAAGCTTTCTTT

abundance: few
len: 13
j_gene: TRBJ1-1
d_gene: TRBD1
v_gene: TRBV14
CDR3aa: CASSPLDRLGSFF
CDR3nt: TGTGCCAGCAGCCCTTTGGACAGGTTGGGATCCTTCTTT

abundance: NA
len: 16
j_gene: TRBJ1-2
d_gene: TRBD1
v_gene: TRBV20-1
CDR3aa: CSASIEWGTGNYGYTF
CDR3nt: TGCAGTGCTAGTATTGAGTGGGGGACAGGGAACTATGGCTACACCTTC

abundance: NA
len: 15
j_gene: TRBJ2-5
d_gene: NA
v_gene: TRBV5-1
CDR3aa: CASSPDTSLSETQYF
CDR3nt: TGCGCCAGCAGCCCGGATACTAGCTTGTCAGAGACCCAGTACTTC

abundance: NA
len: 15
j_gene: TRBJ1-5
d_gene: NA
v_gene: TRBV21-1
CDR3aa: CASSHGTGQYQPQHF
CDR3nt: TGTGCCAGCAGTCACGGGACAGGGCAATATCAGCCCCAGCATTTT

abundance: NA
len: 13
j_gene: TRBJ2-5
d_gene: NA
v_gene: TRBV6-5
CDR3aa: CASSHGEQETQYF
CDR3nt: TGTGCCAGCAGTCACGGGGAGCAAGAGACCCAGTACTTC

abundance: NA
len: 14
j_gene: TRBJ2-5
d_gene: NA
v_gene: TRBV6-5
CDR3aa: CAAGGVVGAQTQYF
CDR3nt: TGTGCCGCAGGCGGCGTAGTGGGGGCACAGACCCAGTACTTC

abundance: few
len: 13
j_gene: TRBJ1-1
d_gene: TRBD1
v_gene: TRBV9
CDR3aa: CASRKMGQSTAFF
CDR3nt: TGTGCCAGCAGAAAAATGGGACAGTCGACGGCTTTCTTT

abundance: NA
len: 15
j_gene: TRBJ1-4
d_gene: TRBD1
v_gene: TRBV5-1
CDR3aa: CASSPGGGMKEKLFF
CDR3nt: TGCGCCAGCAGCCCAGGGGGCGGTATGAAGGAAAAACTGTTTTTT

abundance: NA
len: 13
j_gene: TRBJ1-3
d_gene: NA
v_gene: TRBV28
CDR3aa: CASREVSGNTIYF
CDR3nt: TGTGCCAGCAGGGAGGTCTCTGGAAACACCATATATTTT

abundance: once
len: 13
j_gene: TRBJ2-7
d_gene: TRBD1
v_gene: TRBV2
CDR3aa: CASSLPGQNEQYF
CDR3nt: TGTGCCAGCAGCCTCCCGGGACAGAACGAGCAGTACTTC

abundance: NA
len: 13
j_gene: TRBJ2-7
d_gene: NA
v_gene: TRBV18
CDR3aa: CASSDFMAHEQYF
CDR3nt: TGTGCCAGCTCCGACTTCATGGCTCACGAGCAGTACTTC